The source of this TCR beta chain is a study of blood T cell repertoires in COVID-19. At the level of the study: The United States, Italy and Spain supplied acute and convalescent COVID-19 samples. Sources were T cells, B-cell-depleted T cells, or PBMCs; the material itself was cDNA or gDNA.

Original analysis: Estimates of nucleated cell counts were drawn from the amplification of reference gene primers. Libraries were prepared by immunoSEQ multiplex PCR; TCRdb keeps only in-frame clonotypes and omits some of them. The V and J calls and the clone size are those of that table, but D and trimming were determined from the DNA. The data hold 98,000 or so clones, with approximately 70% observed a single time. Germline V CDR1 and CDR2: SGDLS, YYNGEE. The CDR3 has 11 residues. The junction had 4 bases not matched to a gene; V was cut back by 6 bases and J by 8 bases. The TCR sequence derives from a woman aged 40 to 55 with acute or convalescent COVID-19. The specimen was peripheral blood. The chain couples TRBV9 to TRBJ1-2, with 7 bases fitting TRBD1. CDR3 bases: TGTGCCAGCAACTCGGACAGGGGCTACACCTTC. It yields the protein CASNSDRGYTF. The full variable domain, in which reference TRBV9 and TRBJ1-2 provide the parts outside the CDR3, is DSGVTQTPKHLITATGQRVTLRCSPRSGDLSVYWYQQSLDQGLQFLIQYYNGEERAKGNILERFSAQQFPDLHSELNLSSLELGDSALYFCASNSDRGYTFGSGTRLTVV.